The 12 T cell receptor beta chains below all came from one sample that was sequenced in a study of blood T cell repertoires in COVID-19. Sequenced by immunoSEQ multiplex PCR; TCRdb stores in-frame clones only, minus some. The table has about 92,000 clones, about 71% seen once. Sequencing was carried out using peripheral blood. The origin of the receptors is a woman aged 55-70 years in a cohort sampled during active or convalescent COVID-19.

Ten or more counts support this clone. The V and J genes are TRBV15 and TRBJ2-5; 11 positions match TRBD2. This CDR3 spans 17 amino acids. Losses at the gene ends were 2 bases for V and 3 bases for J; bases not matched to a gene: 8. From germline, CDR1 is LNHNV and CDR2 YYDKDF (reference sequence). The CDR3 here is CATSRLTSGGSKETQYF. In nucleotides, the CDR3 is TGTGCCACCAGCAGACTAACTAGCGGGGGCTCAAAAGAGACCCAGTACTTC.

The V call is TRBV7-2, the J call TRBJ2-2; TRBD2 matches at 10 bases. Per the germline V gene, CDR1 is SGHTA and CDR2 is FQGNSA. CDR3 length: 15 amino acids. J gave up 5 bases and V 5 bases, and 5 bases lay outside the gene matches. CDR3 nucleotide sequence: TGTGCCAGCAGCCAGAGCGGGGGGGGTACCGGGGAGCTGTTTTTT. This encodes CASSQSGGGTGELFF.

The chain uses TRBV3-1 (or the pseudogene TRBV3-2) and TRBJ2-3, with 9 bases that match TRBD1. Per the germline V gene, CDR1 is LGHDT and CDR2 is YNNKEL (reference sequence). J lost 6 bases, V lost 0 bases, and 7 bases had no gene match. This CDR3 has 16 residues. CDR3 DNA sequence: TGTGCCAGCAGCCAAGAGACGGGGACAGGGTTCGATACGCAGTATTTT. It codes for CASSQETGTGFDTQYF.

The CDR3 here is CASSLDRRSYEQYF. The CDR3 DNA sequence: TGTGCCAGCAGTTTGGACAGGAGAAGCTACGAGCAGTACTTC. The chain carries TRBV27 and TRBJ2-7, with TRBD1 identical over 7 bases. This CDR3 region has 14 residues. Germline loops: CDR1 MNHEY, CDR2 SMNVEV (reference sequence). The junction had 5 bases not matched to a gene; V was cut back by 3 bases and J by 3 bases.

The V and J genes are TRBV13 and TRBJ2-3; D unclear. CDR1 PRHDT and CDR2 FYEKMQ come from the germline V gene (reference sequence). The CDR3 is 12 residues long. The V gene lost 5 bases and the J gene lost 4 bases, with 7 bases spanning the gap. CDR3 amino acids: CASSTVADTQYF. The CDR3, as DNA: TGTGCCAGCAGCACAGTGGCAGATACGCAGTATTTT.

The chain carries TRBV5-6 and TRBJ2-1; a weak D match, TRBD1 (6 bases). Germline V gene data show CDR1 as SGHDT and CDR2 as YYEEEE. This CDR3 is built from 15 residues. Deletions cut 1 base from V and 2 bases from J, with 10 bases between. The CDR3 spells CASSLYRETYNEQFF. CDR3 nucleotides: TGTGCCAGCAGCTTGTACAGGGAAACCTACAATGAGCAGTTCTTC.

The chain joins TRBV5-1 to TRBJ2-2, with a tentative D call TRBD2 (6 bases). Germline V gives CDR1 SGHRS, CDR2 YFSETQ. The CDR3 has 14 residues. The germline V and J ends were trimmed by 4 bases and 3 bases, with 10 bases remaining between them. CDR3 sequence (DNA): TGCGCCAGCAGCGAGCGGGTGGACACCGGGGAGCTGTTTTTT. Residues: CASSERVDTGELFF. The complete variable domain, with remaining parts taken from reference TRBV5-1 and TRBJ2-2, reads KAGVTQTPRYLIKTRGQQVTLSCSPISGHRSVSWYQQTPGQGLQFLFEYFSETQRNKGNFPGRFSGRQFSNSRSEMNVSTLELGDSALYLCASSERVDTGELFFGEGSRLTVL.

This clone has a handful of counts. The V and J genes are TRBV28 and TRBJ1-6; 9 bases line up with TRBD1. Germline lookup yields CDR1 MDHEN and CDR2 SYDVKM. The ends lost 5 bases at V and 0 bases at J; junction bases unmatched: 11. This CDR3 has 19 amino acids. CDR3 region: CASSETGTGYSSYNSPLHF. The CDR3 DNA is TGTGCCAGCAGTGAAACCGGGACAGGGTACAGCTCCTATAATTCACCCCTCCACTTT.

This clone was counted between two and nine times. The rearrangement uses TRBV7-9 and TRBJ2-7, with 7 nucleotides matching TRBD1. Germline lookup yields CDR1 SEHNR and CDR2 FQNEAQ (reference sequence). V shed 5 bases and J 6 bases; nucleotides not matched to a gene: 10. The CDR3 sequence is 14 residues long. The CDR3 is CASSTPDRTREQYF. CDR3 DNA: TGTGCCAGCAGCACTCCGGACAGGACCCGCGAGCAGTACTTC.

V and J are TRBV19 and TRBJ2-3; D perhaps matches TRBD2 (6 bases). The V gene's germline CDR1 is LNHDA and CDR2 SQIVND (reference sequence). The CDR3 has 17 amino acids. V shed 3 bases and J shed 1 base, with 17 bases lying between them. The DNA for the CDR3 is TGTGCCAGTAGTATCTGGGCGGGGTCCGATGGCACAGATACGCAGTATTTT. Its translation: CASSIWAGSDGTDTQYF.

The chain is built from TRBV11-2 and TRBJ1-5; D unresolved. This CDR3 region has 14 residues. V lost 5 bases and J 0 bases, leaving 8 bases between the germline ends. Per germline, CDR1 SGHAT and CDR2 FQNNGV. The CDR3 protein is CASSPRGSNQPQHF. CDR3 sequence (DNA): TGTGCCAGCAGCCCTCGGGGTAGCAATCAGCCCCAGCATTTT.

The sample holds a few counts of this clone. The V gene is TRBV28, the J gene TRBJ1-3; no definite D call. The germline gives CDR1 MDHEN, CDR2 SYDVKM. Between the trimmed V and J ends, which lost 3 bases and 0 bases, there was a span of 9 bases. The CDR3 is 15 residues long. Here the CDR3 reads CASSLVRSSGNTIYF. The CDR3 bases are TGTGCCAGCAGTTTGGTAAGGAGCTCTGGAAACACCATATATTTT.